This T cell receptor (beta chain) emerged from a study of blood T cell repertoires in COVID-19. Study-wide background: COVID-19 samples collected from the United States, Italy and Spain covered acute and convalescent phases.

This clone was counted between two and nine times. Authors' analysis steps: Reference gene primer amplification gave estimated nucleated cell counts. The table came from immunoSEQ multiplex PCR; TCRdb's copy has only in-frame clones and leaves some out. Clonal size and the V and J genes are those of that table, whereas D and trimming came from the DNA. This sample has approximately 310,000 clones, with roughly 84% found just once. Germline CDR1 and CDR2: LNHDA and SQIVND (reference sequence). V was pared by 3 bases and J by 1 base, with 12 bases between. The CDR3 has 15 residues. This chain uses TRBV19 with TRBJ2-5; D may be TRBD1 (5 bases). The TCR sequence derives from a man aged 45-60 years with active or convalescent COVID-19. Material: peripheral blood. The CDR3 region is CASSISQGPQETQYF. As DNA, the CDR3 is TGTGCCAGTAGTATTTCCCAGGGCCCCCAAGAGACCCAGTACTTC.